These T cell receptor beta chains were read from a single sample in a study of blood T cells in healthy people across ages. Each CDR3 protein gets one entry after TCRdb re-called the 5' RACE reads with MiXCR. The sample consists of around 2 million distinct CDR3 sequences, roughly two fifths of them appearing once. Sequenced sample: blood. The receptors originated from a human donor in good health. The CDR3 runs from the conserved cysteine through the conserved F or W. Each record gives: clone size, J gene, V gene, D gene, CDR3 protein, CDR3 DNA. D genes are given only for firm matches. Expanded clones get a size class; other rows say once, few or many, or leave the size out.

few	TRBJ2-6	TRBV2	-	CASRSTSGANVLTF	TGTGCCAGCAGATCGACATCTGGGGCCAACGTCCTGACTTTC
few	TRBJ2-7	TRBV10-3	-	CASRDTEGLEQYF	TGTGCCAGCCGGGACACCGAAGGTCTCGAGCAGTACTTC
few	TRBJ2-7	TRBV10-3	TRBD1	CAISGGQFSSYEQYF	TGTGCCATCAGTGGGGGACAGTTTAGCTCCTACGAGCAGTACTTC
few	TRBJ2-1	TRBV24-1	-	CATSDLGRGKDEQFF	TGTGCCACCAGTGATTTAGGCAGGGGTAAGGATGAGCAGTTCTTC
-	TRBJ2-1	TRBV20-1	TRBD1	CSASDREYDYNEQFF	TGCAGTGCTTCGGACAGGGAGTATGACTACAATGAGCAGTTCTTC
few	TRBJ2-2	TRBV12-3/TRBV12-4	-	CASSPGSAATGELFF	TGTGCCAGCAGCCCCGGGTCCGCGGCCACCGGGGAGCTGTTTTTT
-	TRBJ2-2	TRBV4-3	-	CASSLGPASGVGELFF	TGCGCCAGCAGCCTAGGACCGGCATCAGGGGTCGGGGAGCTGTTTTTT
-	TRBJ2-1	TRBV12-3/TRBV12-4	-	CASSSPLRNNEQFF	TGTGCCAGCAGTTCCCCTCTGAGAAACAATGAGCAGTTCTTC
-	TRBJ2-7	TRBV28	TRBD2	CASKWASGAHEQYF	TGTGCCAGCAAATGGGCTAGCGGGGCCCACGAGCAGTACTTC
few	TRBJ1-2	TRBV20-1	TRBD1	CSARLTGGERRGAYYGYTF	TGCAGTGCTAGACTGACAGGGGGCGAACGCAGGGGGGCCTACTATGGCTACACCTTC
-	TRBJ2-5	TRBV7-9	-	CASSLEDQGRETQYF	TGTGCCAGCAGCTTAGAGGATCAGGGTCGAGAGACCCAGTACTTC
-	TRBJ2-1	TRBV5-6	-	CASSSPYLTGYNEQFF	TGTGCCAGCAGCTCACCGTACCTGACTGGATACAATGAGCAGTTCTTC
-	TRBJ2-1	TRBV7-2	TRBD2	CASNPLAGGPRNEQFF	TGTGCCAGCAACCCCCTAGCGGGGGGGCCTAGAAATGAGCAGTTCTTC
few	TRBJ1-2	TRBV9	-	CASSRQLPSGYTF	TGTGCCAGCAGCCGACAACTCCCCTCCGGCTACACCTTC
-	TRBJ1-4	TRBV10-3	TRBD1	CAIKKDREDEKLFF	TGTGCCATCAAAAAAGACAGGGAGGATGAAAAACTGTTTTTT
few	TRBJ1-6	TRBV4-3	-	CASSQEIGRSTSPLHF	TGCGCCAGCAGCCAAGAAATCGGCAGATCGACTTCACCCCTCCACTTT
-	TRBJ1-5	TRBV6-1	-	CASTDRYFGNQPQHF	TGTGCCAGCACCGACAGGTATTTTGGCAATCAGCCCCAGCATTTT
-	TRBJ2-7	TRBV7-9	-	CASSSGVLTHEQYF	TGTGCCAGCAGCTCAGGGGTCCTAACCCACGAGCAGTACTTC